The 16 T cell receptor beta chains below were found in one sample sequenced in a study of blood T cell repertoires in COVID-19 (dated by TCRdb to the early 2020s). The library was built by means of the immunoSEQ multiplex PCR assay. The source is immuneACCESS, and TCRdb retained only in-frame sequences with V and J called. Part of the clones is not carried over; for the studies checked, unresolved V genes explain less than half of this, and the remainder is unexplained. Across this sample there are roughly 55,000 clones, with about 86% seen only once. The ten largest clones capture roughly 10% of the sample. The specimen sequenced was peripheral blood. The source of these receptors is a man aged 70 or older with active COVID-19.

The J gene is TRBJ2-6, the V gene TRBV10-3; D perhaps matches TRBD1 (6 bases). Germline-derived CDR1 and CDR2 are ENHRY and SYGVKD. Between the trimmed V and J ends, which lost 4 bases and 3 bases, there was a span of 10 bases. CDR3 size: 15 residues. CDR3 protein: CAISGSTGGANVLTF. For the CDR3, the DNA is TGTGCCATCAGTGGTTCGACAGGTGGGGCCAACGTCCTGACTTTC.

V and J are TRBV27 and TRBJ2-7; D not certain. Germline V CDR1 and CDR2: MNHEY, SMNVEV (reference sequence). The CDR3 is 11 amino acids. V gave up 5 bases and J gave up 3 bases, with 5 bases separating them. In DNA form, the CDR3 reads TGTGCCAGCAGTAGCTACTACGAGCAGTACTTC. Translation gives CASSSYYEQYF.

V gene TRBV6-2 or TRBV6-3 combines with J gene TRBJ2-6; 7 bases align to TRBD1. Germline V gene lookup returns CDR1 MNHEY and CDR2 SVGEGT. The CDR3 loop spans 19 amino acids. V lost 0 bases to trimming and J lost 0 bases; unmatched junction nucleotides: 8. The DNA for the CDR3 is TGTGCCAGCAGTTACTCGAGCCCCAGGGGGAACTCTGGGGCCAACGTCCTGACTTTC. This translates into CASSYSSPRGNSGANVLTF.

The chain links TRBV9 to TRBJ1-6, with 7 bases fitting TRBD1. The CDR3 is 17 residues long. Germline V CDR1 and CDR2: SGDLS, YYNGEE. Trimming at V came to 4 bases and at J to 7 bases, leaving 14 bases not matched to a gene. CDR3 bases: TGTGCCAGCAGCCCCTATCAGGGGGACATAACCAATTCACCCCTCCACTTT. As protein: CASSPYQGDITNSPLHF.

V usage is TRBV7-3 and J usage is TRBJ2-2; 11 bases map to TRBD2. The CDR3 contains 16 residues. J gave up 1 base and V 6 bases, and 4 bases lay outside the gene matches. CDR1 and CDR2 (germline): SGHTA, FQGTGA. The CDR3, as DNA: TGTGCCAGCAGTATTGGACTAGCGGGGAACACCGGGGAGCTGTTTTTT. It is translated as CASSIGLAGNTGELFF. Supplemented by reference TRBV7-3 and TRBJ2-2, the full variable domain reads GAGVSQTPSNKVTEKGKYVELRCDPISGHTALYWYRQSLGQGPEFLIYFQGTGAADDSGLPNDRFFAVRPEGSVSTLKIQRTERGDSAVYLCASSIGLAGNTGELFFGEGSRLTVL.

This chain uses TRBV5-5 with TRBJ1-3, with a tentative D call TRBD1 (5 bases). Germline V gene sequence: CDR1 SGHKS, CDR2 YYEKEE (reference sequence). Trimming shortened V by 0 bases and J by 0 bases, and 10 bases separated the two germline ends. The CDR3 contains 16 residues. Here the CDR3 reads CASSLAGGPSGNTIYF. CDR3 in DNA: TGTGCCAGCAGCTTGGCCGGGGGTCCCTCTGGAAACACCATATATTTT.

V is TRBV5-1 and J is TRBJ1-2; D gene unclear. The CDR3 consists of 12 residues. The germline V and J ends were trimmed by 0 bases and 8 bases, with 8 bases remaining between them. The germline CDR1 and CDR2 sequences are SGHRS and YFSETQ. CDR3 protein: CASSLDLGGYTF. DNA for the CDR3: TGCGCCAGCAGCTTGGATCTAGGAGGCTACACCTTC. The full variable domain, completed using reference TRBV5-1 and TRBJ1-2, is KAGVTQTPRYLIKTRGQQVTLSCSPISGHRSVSWYQQTPGQGLQFLFEYFSETQRNKGNFPGRFSGRQFSNSRSEMNVSTLELGDSALYLCASSLDLGGYTFGSGTRLTVV.

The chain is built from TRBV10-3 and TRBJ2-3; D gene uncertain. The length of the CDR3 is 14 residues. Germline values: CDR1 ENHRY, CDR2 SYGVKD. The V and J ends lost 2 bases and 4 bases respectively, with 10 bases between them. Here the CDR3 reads CAISEEDEADTQYF. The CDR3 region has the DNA TGTGCCATCAGTGAGGAGGATGAAGCAGATACGCAGTATTTT.

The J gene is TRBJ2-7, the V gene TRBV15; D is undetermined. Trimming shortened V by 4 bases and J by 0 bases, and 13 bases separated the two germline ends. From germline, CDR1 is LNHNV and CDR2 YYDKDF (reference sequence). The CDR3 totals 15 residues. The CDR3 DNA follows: TGTGCCACCAGCACTGAGAAGATTAGCTCCTACGAGCAGTACTTC. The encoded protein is CATSTEKISSYEQYF.

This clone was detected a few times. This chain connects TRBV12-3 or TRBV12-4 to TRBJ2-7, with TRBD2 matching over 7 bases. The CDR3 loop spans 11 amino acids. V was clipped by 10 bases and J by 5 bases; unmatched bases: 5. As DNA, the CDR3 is TGTGCCACGGGGAGGGGCGACGAGCAGTACTTC. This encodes CATGRGDEQYF.

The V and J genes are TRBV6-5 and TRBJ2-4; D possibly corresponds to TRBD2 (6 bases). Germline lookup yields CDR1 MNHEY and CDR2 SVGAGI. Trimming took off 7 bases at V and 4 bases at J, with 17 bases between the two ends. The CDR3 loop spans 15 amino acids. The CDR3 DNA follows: TGTGCCAGCACCCCCGGCGGGGATAGAAAAAACATTCAGTACTTC. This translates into CASTPGGDRKNIQYF.

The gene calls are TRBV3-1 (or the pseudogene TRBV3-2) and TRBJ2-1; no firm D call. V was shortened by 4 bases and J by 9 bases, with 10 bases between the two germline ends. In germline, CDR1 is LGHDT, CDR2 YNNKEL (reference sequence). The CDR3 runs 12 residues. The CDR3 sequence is CASSRLTGEQFF. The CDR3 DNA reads TGTGCCAGCAGCCGTCTAACTGGTGAGCAGTTCTTC.

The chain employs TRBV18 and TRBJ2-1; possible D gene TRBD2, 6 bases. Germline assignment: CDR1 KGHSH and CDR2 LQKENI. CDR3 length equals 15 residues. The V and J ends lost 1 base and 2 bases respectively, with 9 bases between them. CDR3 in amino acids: CASSPRRETYNEQFF. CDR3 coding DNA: TGTGCCAGCTCACCACGACGGGAGACCTACAATGAGCAGTTCTTC. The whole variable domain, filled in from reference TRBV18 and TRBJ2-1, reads NAGVMQNPRHLVRRRGQEARLRCSPMKGHSHVYWYRQLPEEGLKFMVYLQKENIIDESGMPKERFSAEFPKEGPSILRIQQVVRGDSAAYFCASSPRRETYNEQFFGPGTRLTVL.

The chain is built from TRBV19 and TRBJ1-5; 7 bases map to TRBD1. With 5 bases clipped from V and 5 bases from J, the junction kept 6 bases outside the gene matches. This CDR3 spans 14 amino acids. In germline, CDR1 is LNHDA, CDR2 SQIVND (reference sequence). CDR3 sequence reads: CASSVGQVHQPQHF. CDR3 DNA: TGTGCCAGTAGTGTAGGACAGGTTCATCAGCCCCAGCATTTT.

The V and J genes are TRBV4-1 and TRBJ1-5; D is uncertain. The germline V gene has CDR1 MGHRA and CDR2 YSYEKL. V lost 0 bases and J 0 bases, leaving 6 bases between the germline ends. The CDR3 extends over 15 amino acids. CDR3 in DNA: TGCGCCAGCAGCCAAGATAACGGTAGCAATCAGCCCCAGCATTTT. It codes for CASSQDNGSNQPQHF.

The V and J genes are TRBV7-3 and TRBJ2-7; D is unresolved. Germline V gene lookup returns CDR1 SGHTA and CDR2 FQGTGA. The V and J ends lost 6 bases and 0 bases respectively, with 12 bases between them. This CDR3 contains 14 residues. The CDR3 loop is CASSPDKHSYEQYF. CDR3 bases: TGTGCCAGCAGTCCCGATAAACACTCCTACGAGCAGTACTTC.